This T cell receptor beta chain was captured in a study of T cell changes during pregnancy in multiple sclerosis. The V segment lost 5 bases and the J segment 3 bases; nucleotides outside the gene matches: 10. The CDR3 sequence is 16 residues long. Germline-derived CDR1 and CDR2 are MDHEN and SYDVKM. Assay used: immunoSEQ multiplex PCR; TCRdb lists only in-frame clones, some missing. The data show around 69,000 clones, roughly 92% seen once. V and J are TRBV28 and TRBJ2-7; 10 bases match TRBD2. The source material was peripheral blood, sampled in the third trimester of pregnancy. The receptor's source is a female donor in good health, enrolled as a control in a pregnancy study. Here the CDR3 DNA reads TGTGCCAGCAGTCCTGCGGGACTAGCGAGGGTCTACGAGCAGTACTTC. It yields the protein CASSPAGLARVYEQYF.